A single sample is the source of the 32 T cell receptor beta chains below, sequenced in a study of T cell responses to AZD1222 COVID-19 vaccine (dated by TCRdb to about 2021). The time point label here, explained by the study, means: about 28 days (+/-7) after the second vaccine dose. Receptor libraries were prepared by the immunoSEQ multiplex PCR assay. TCRdb provides this immuneACCESS table in a form limited to in-frame rearrangements. Some clones are lacking; in checked studies, under half of them reflect an unresolved V gene, and why the rest are absent is not known. The sample records roughly 150,000 clones, around 92% of which are singletons. Less than 1.3% of the sample comes from the top ten. The material sequenced was peripheral blood, taken 28 days after the second AZD1222 dose. The receptor source for this set is an adult who received the AZD1222 COVID-19 vaccine.

The V gene is TRBV10-3, the J gene TRBJ1-1; unclear D gene. Germline V CDR1 and CDR2: ENHRY, SYGVKD. This CDR3 contains 13 residues. V lost 6 bases and J lost 11, with 19 bases in between. CDR3 sequence reads: CAISLGALAGAFF. CDR3 DNA: TGTGCCATCAGCCTCGGAGCGTTGGCTGGGGCTTTCTTT.

The chain is built from TRBV6-5 and TRBJ1-3, with D hard to call. Trimming cost V 6 bases and J 0 bases, with 6 bases left between them. Germline V gene data show CDR1 as MNHEY and CDR2 as SVGAGI. This CDR3 contains 13 residues. CDR3: CASRSYSGNTIYF. The CDR3 region has the DNA TGTGCCAGCAGGTCCTACTCTGGAAACACCATATATTTT.

The chain couples TRBV7-3 to TRBJ2-3; either TRBD1 or TRBD2 may supply D (6 bases each). Trimming left V 0 bases short and J 6 bases short, with 16 bases between. The germline V gene encodes CDR1 SGHTA and CDR2 FQGTGA. This CDR3 comprises 16 residues. This CDR3 reads CASSLTGNGGQDTQYF. CDR3 sequence (DNA): TGTGCCAGCAGCTTAACCGGAAATGGGGGGCAGGATACGCAGTATTTT. Looking up the rest from reference TRBV7-3 and TRBJ2-3 gives the full variable domain: GAGVSQTPSNKVTEKGKYVELRCDPISGHTALYWYRQSLGQGPEFLIYFQGTGAADDSGLPNDRFFAVRPEGSVSTLKIQRTERGDSAVYLCASSLTGNGGQDTQYFGPGTRLTVL.

The chain carries TRBV3-1 (or the pseudogene TRBV3-2) and TRBJ1-4; TRBD1 matches 10 bases. The CDR3 length is 16 residues. V lost 3 bases, J lost 4 bases, and 5 bases stayed unmatched. Germline V lookup: CDR1 LGHDT, CDR2 YNNKEL (reference sequence). This CDR3 reads CASSHHGTGVNEKLFF. The CDR3 DNA reads TGTGCCAGCAGCCACCACGGGACAGGGGTTAATGAAAAACTGTTTTTT.

The chain uses TRBV2 and TRBJ1-6; a weak D match, TRBD1 (5 bases). Deletions cut 2 bases from V and 5 bases from J, with 13 bases between. Germline loops: CDR1 SNHLY, CDR2 FYNNEI. The CDR3 runs 16 residues. CDR3 sequence reads: CASSELPWGHNSPLHF. The CDR3 DNA reads TGTGCCAGCAGTGAACTTCCCTGGGGCCATAATTCACCCCTCCACTTT.

This chain links TRBV9 with TRBJ1-4; 10 positions agree with TRBD1. Germline CDR1 and CDR2: SGDLS and YYNGEE. The CDR3 totals 14 residues. V shed 3 bases, J shed 6 bases, and the junction held 2 bases outside the gene matches. The CDR3 sequence: CASSATGGDEKLFF. The CDR3 bases are TGTGCCAGCAGCGCGACAGGGGGCGATGAAAAACTGTTTTTT.

The chain is built from TRBV12-5 and TRBJ1-3; D is unresolved. The V and J ends lost 8 bases and 0 bases respectively, with 8 bases between them. The CDR3 spans 13 residues. Germline assignment: CDR1 LGHNT and CDR2 FRNRAP. CDR3 coding DNA: TGTGCTAGTCGGAAGAACTCTGGAAACACCATATATTTT. Protein: CASRKNSGNTIYF.

The chain couples TRBV6-6 to TRBJ1-1; D gene ambiguous. The germline V gene encodes CDR1 MNHNY and CDR2 SVGAGI (reference sequence). CDR3 length equals 15 residues. V was cut by 0 bases and J by 7 bases, with 15 bases left in between. The CDR3: CASSYSTVPGVEAFF. The DNA for the CDR3 is TGTGCCAGCAGTTACTCGACGGTGCCGGGAGTTGAAGCTTTCTTT.

This chain uses TRBV10-3 with TRBJ1-1; D possibly corresponds to TRBD1 (5 bases). From germline, CDR1 is ENHRY and CDR2 SYGVKD. V lost 6 bases and J 7 bases, leaving 18 bases between the germline ends. CDR3 length: 14 amino acids. The CDR3 DNA reads TGTGCCATCAGAAAGTCCCGGGACGGAGATGAAGCTTTCTTT. Its translation is CAIRKSRDGDEAFF.

The chain combines TRBV18 with TRBJ1-1; 7 positions agree with TRBD1. The CDR3 consists of 15 residues. Germline-derived CDR1 and CDR2 are KGHSH and LQKENI. The V and J ends lost 6 bases and 1 base, in that order; junction bases with no gene match: 8. CDR3 DNA: TGTGCCAGCTCGGGGACAGTTTCTGGGAACACTGAAGCTTTCTTT. It yields the protein CASSGTVSGNTEAFF.

V usage is TRBV10-3 and J usage is TRBJ2-3, with D hard to call. The germline gives CDR1 ENHRY, CDR2 SYGVKD. The CDR3 runs to 14 residues. The germline V and J ends were trimmed by 10 bases and 6 bases, with 20 bases remaining between them. CDR3 sequence reads: CATSFKELSDTQYF. DNA of the CDR3: TGTGCCACCTCATTCAAGGAACTCTCGGATACGCAGTATTTT.

The chain uses TRBV9 and TRBJ2-1; TRBD1 is a possible D gene (5 bases). The CDR3 has 15 amino acids. Germline lookup yields CDR1 SGDLS and CDR2 YYNGEE. V dropped 2 bases and J dropped 0 bases, with 9 bases sitting between them. The CDR3 reads CASSVDTSSYNEQFF. The DNA for the CDR3 is TGTGCCAGCAGCGTGGACACAAGCTCCTACAATGAGCAGTTCTTC.

The chain recombines TRBV5-1 with TRBJ1-1; no reliable D call. V lost 0 bases to trimming and J lost 2 bases, with 14 bases between them. The CDR3 runs to 16 residues. Germline CDR1 and CDR2: SGHRS and YFSETQ. The CDR3 DNA sequence: TGCGCCAGCAGCTTGGGGTATACGGGAACTAACACTGAAGCTTTCTTT. It yields the protein CASSLGYTGTNTEAFF.

J is TRBJ2-5 and V is TRBV21-1; the table's D call TRBD2 went unverified against the DNA. TRBV21-1 is listed as a pseudogene. The CDR3 is made up of 14 amino acids. CDR3 in amino acids: CASSKCGSIKTQYF. The DNA of the CDR3 is TGTGCCAGCAGCAAATGTGGTAGCATAAAGACCCAGTACTTC.

The count of this clone is one. The chain couples TRBV27 to TRBJ2-7; D perhaps matches TRBD1 (6 bases). CDR1 and CDR2 from the germline V gene are MNHEY and SMNVEV (reference sequence). The CDR3 is 15 residues long. Trimming pared 3 bases from V and 0 bases from J, leaving 12 bases between. CDR3 residues: CASSFLDRVSYEQYF. CDR3 nucleotides: TGTGCCAGCAGTTTCTTGGACAGAGTCTCCTACGAGCAGTACTTC.

This sequence joins TRBV5-1 and TRBJ1-1; TRBD1 is a possible D gene (5 bases). Per the germline V gene, CDR1 is SGHRS and CDR2 is YFSETQ. This CDR3 is 12 amino acids long. V was trimmed by 5 bases and J by 4 bases, leaving 9 bases between them. The CDR3 protein is CASSRGFTEAFF. In DNA, the CDR3 is TGCGCCAGCAGTCGGGGGTTCACTGAAGCTTTCTTT.

The CDR3 spells CASSPREDPLAGYTF. DNA for the CDR3: TGCGCCAGCAGCCCCCGGGAAGACCCTCTCGCCGGCTACACCTTC. The chain recombines TRBV4-1 with TRBJ1-2; D remains ambiguous. Trimming pared 4 bases from V and 8 bases from J, leaving 20 bases between. The CDR3 sequence is 15 residues long. The V gene's germline CDR1 is MGHRA and CDR2 YSYEKL.

The rearrangement joins TRBV6-4 to TRBJ2-2; unclear D gene. V lost 3 bases and J lost 1, with 6 bases in between. Germline CDR1 MRHNA, CDR2 SNTAGT. This CDR3 is 14 amino acids long. CDR3 region: CASSEQENTGELFF. CDR3 in DNA: TGTGCCAGCAGTGAACAAGAGAACACCGGGGAGCTGTTTTTT.

The chain recombines TRBV5-6 with TRBJ1-3; D remains unclear. Deletions cut 4 bases from V and 1 base from J, with 9 bases between. The CDR3 spans 14 residues. CDR1 is SGHDT and CDR2 is YYEEEE in the germline V gene. This CDR3 is CASSPRASGNTIYF. In DNA form, the CDR3 reads TGTGCCAGCAGCCCGAGGGCGTCTGGAAACACCATATATTTT.

The gene calls are TRBV6-2 or TRBV6-3 and TRBJ1-5; D possibly corresponds to TRBD1 (5 bases). V lost 4 bases and J 0 bases, leaving 13 bases between the germline ends. Germline V CDR1 and CDR2: MNHEY, SVGEGT. CDR3 length equals 16 residues. The CDR3 is CASSSPQGGSNQPQHF. Written as DNA, the CDR3 is TGTGCCAGCAGTTCCCCCCAGGGAGGTAGCAATCAGCCCCAGCATTTT.

This sequence joins TRBV5-4 and TRBJ1-6; 10 bases align to TRBD1. The trim removed 0 bases at V and 9 bases at J, leaving 3 bases unmatched. The CDR3 contains 15 residues. Germline V lookup: CDR1 SGHNT, CDR2 YYREEE (reference sequence). CDR3 bases: TGTGCCAGCAGCTTGGGACAGGGGGCAAGTTCACCCCTCCACTTT. This sequence encodes CASSLGQGASSPLHF.

V usage is TRBV15 and J usage is TRBJ1-1, with D unresolved. The CDR3 contains 15 residues. V was trimmed by 2 bases and J by 1 base, leaving 11 bases between them. Germline CDR1 is LNHNV and CDR2 is YYDKDF (reference sequence). CDR3 sequence (DNA): TGTGCCACCAGCAGACCCCGCCAGTCGAACACTGAAGCTTTCTTT. Its protein is CATSRPRQSNTEAFF.

The sample holds one count of this clone. The chain uses TRBV11-3 and TRBJ1-6; D possibly corresponds to TRBD1 (6 bases). V lost 4 bases and J 9 bases, leaving 10 bases between the germline ends. This CDR3 has 13 residues. From germline, CDR1 is SGHNT and CDR2 YENEEA. In DNA, the CDR3 is TGTGCCAGCAGCTCCACAGGGAGTTCACCCCTCCACTTT. This sequence encodes CASSSTGSSPLHF.

The V and J genes are TRBV11-2 and TRBJ2-2; D might be TRBD1 (5 bases). This CDR3 is built from 15 residues. Trimming shortened V by 2 bases and J by 5 bases, and 12 bases separated the two germline ends. From germline, CDR1 is SGHAT and CDR2 FQNNGV. CDR3 region: CASSLISGRTGELFF. The CDR3 DNA is TGTGCCAGCAGCTTAATATCAGGGCGGACCGGGGAGCTGTTTTTT.

V gene TRBV5-6 combines with J gene TRBJ2-7; 9 positions agree with TRBD1. The V segment lost 2 bases and the J segment 6 bases; nucleotides outside the gene matches: 9. The length of the CDR3 is 15 residues. Germline values: CDR1 SGHDT, CDR2 YYEEEE. This CDR3 reads CASSFGTGLMREQYF. CDR3 DNA: TGTGCCAGCAGCTTCGGGACAGGGCTAATGCGCGAGCAGTACTTC.

The V gene is TRBV28, the J gene TRBJ1-2; TRBD1 might be the D (6 bases). The CDR3 has 13 residues. V shed 8 bases and J shed 2 bases, with 12 bases lying between them. CDR1 is MDHEN and CDR2 is SYDVKM in the germline V gene. CDR3 in amino acids: CASVDSTNYGYTF. Here the CDR3 DNA reads TGTGCCAGCGTGGACAGCACCAACTATGGCTACACCTTC.

The chain uses TRBV30 and TRBJ2-7; D not certain. V was trimmed by 4 bases and J by 0 bases, leaving 7 bases between them. This CDR3 comprises 12 residues. In germline, CDR1 is GTSNPN, CDR2 SVGIG (reference sequence). CDR3 nucleotide sequence: TGTGCCTGGACAGTGAGCTCCTACGAGCAGTACTTC. Protein: CAWTVSSYEQYF. The full variable domain, its missing parts supplied by reference TRBV30 and TRBJ2-7, is SQTIHQWPATLVQPVGSPLSLECTVEGTSNPNLYWYRQAAGRGLQLLFYSVGIGQISSEVPQNLSASRPQDRQFILSSKKLLLSDSGFYLCAWTVSSYEQYFGPGTRLTVT.

As for this clone: The identical CDR3 is also encoded by other nucleotide sequences in the sample. V is TRBV18 and J is TRBJ1-1; tentative D call: TRBD1 (5 bases). The germline CDR1 and CDR2 sequences are KGHSH and LQKENI. The CDR3 runs to 14 residues. Trimming took off 3 bases at V and 5 bases at J, with 13 bases between the two ends. The CDR3 loop reads CASSPSGGRTEAFF. The CDR3 DNA sequence: TGTGCCAGCTCACCCTCTGGGGGGAGAACTGAAGCTTTCTTT.

This sequence joins TRBV9 and TRBJ1-3; D call uncertain. Germline V gene sequence: CDR1 SGDLS, CDR2 YYNGEE. V shed 0 bases and J shed 0 bases, with 7 bases lying between them. There are 15 residues in the CDR3. The CDR3 is CASSVGSSSGNTIYF. The CDR3 DNA follows: TGTGCCAGCAGCGTAGGGAGCAGCTCTGGAAACACCATATATTTT.

Only one count was recorded for this clone. Here the CDR3 DNA reads TGTGCCAGCTCACCGGGGACCAATCAGCCCCAGCATTTT. Amino acids: CASSPGTNQPQHF. V is TRBV18 and J is TRBJ1-5; tentatively, D is TRBD1 (5 bases). This CDR3 is built from 13 residues. V was shortened by 3 bases and J by 3 bases, with 6 bases between the two germline ends. Germline values: CDR1 KGHSH, CDR2 LQKENI. The whole variable domain, filled in from reference TRBV18 and TRBJ1-5, reads NAGVMQNPRHLVRRRGQEARLRCSPMKGHSHVYWYRQLPEEGLKFMVYLQKENIIDESGMPKERFSAEFPKEGPSILRIQQVVRGDSAAYFCASSPGTNQPQHFGDGTRLSIL.

The V gene is TRBV7-9, the J gene TRBJ1-4, with D maybe TRBD1 (5 bases). This CDR3 comprises 14 residues. The V and J ends lost 2 bases and 7 bases respectively, with 11 bases between them. Germline values: CDR1 SEHNR, CDR2 FQNEAQ (reference sequence). CDR3 sequence (DNA): TGTGCCAGCAGCTTACGAGGGGATCGTGAAAAACTGTTTTTT. Protein: CASSLRGDREKLFF.

J is TRBJ2-1 and V is TRBV27; the D is unclear. The germline gives CDR1 MNHEY, CDR2 SMNVEV (reference sequence). Trimming left V 3 bases short and J 2 bases short, with 8 bases between. The CDR3 has 14 amino acids. In DNA, the CDR3 is TGTGCCAGCAGTTTTTACAGAGCCTACAATGAGCAGTTCTTC. It codes for CASSFYRAYNEQFF.